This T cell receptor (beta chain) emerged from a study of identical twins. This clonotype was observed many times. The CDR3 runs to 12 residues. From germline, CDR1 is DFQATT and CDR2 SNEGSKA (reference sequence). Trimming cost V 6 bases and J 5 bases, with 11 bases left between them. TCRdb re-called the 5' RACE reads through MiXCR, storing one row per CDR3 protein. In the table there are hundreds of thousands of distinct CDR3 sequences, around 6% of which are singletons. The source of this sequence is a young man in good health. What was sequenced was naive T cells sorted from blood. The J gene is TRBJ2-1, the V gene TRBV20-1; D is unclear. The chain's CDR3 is CSAQLTDNEQFF. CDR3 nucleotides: TGCAGTGCCCAACTGACTGACAATGAGCAGTTCTTC.